The source of this T cell receptor beta chain is a study of blood T cell repertoires in COVID-19. Trimming pared 2 bases from V and 10 bases from J, leaving 18 bases between. Germline V gives CDR1 MDHEN, CDR2 SYDVKM. The CDR3 runs to 15 residues. Authors' analysis steps: By means of reference gene primer amplification, nucleated cell counts were estimated. Clones were sequenced by immunoSEQ multiplex PCR, and TCRdb holds only the in-frame ones, with some missing. Clone size and V and J calls were adopted from that table, with D and trimming inferred from the DNA. The sample lists more than 70,000 clones; about 93% were seen once.

The sequencing sample was made of peripheral blood. The rearrangement links TRBV28 to TRBJ2-1; a possible D gene is TRBD2 (5 bases). This receptor was taken from a woman between 45 and 65 years old in a cohort sampled during active COVID-19. CDR3 amino acids: CASSLRLAARGEQFF. In nucleotides, the CDR3 is TGTGCCAGCAGTTTAAGGCTAGCCGCGAGAGGAGAGCAGTTCTTC.